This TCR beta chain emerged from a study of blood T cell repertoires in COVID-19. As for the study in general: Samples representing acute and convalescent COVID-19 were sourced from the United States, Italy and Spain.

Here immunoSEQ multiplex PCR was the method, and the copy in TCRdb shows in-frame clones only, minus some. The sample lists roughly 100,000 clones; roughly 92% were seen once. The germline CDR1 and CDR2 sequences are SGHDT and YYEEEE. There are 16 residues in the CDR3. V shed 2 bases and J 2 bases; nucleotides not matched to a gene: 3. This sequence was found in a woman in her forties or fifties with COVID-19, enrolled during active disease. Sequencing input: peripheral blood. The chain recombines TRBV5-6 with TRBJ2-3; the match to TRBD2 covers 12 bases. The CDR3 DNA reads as TGTGCCAGCAGCTTACTAGCGGGGGGCTACACAGATACGCAGTATTTT. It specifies CASSLLAGGYTDTQYF.